This T cell receptor (beta chain) was identified in a study of CD8+ T cells in alopecia areata. The sample's treatment: oral pan-JAK inhibitor, 5-10 mg twice daily. Researchers took lesional scalp punch biopsies and peripheral blood from people who were alopecia areata patients. Study-wide findings and caveats: Since there was just one nonresponder, nobody can yet say how baseline CD8+ expansion ties to response. In scalp, tofacitinib significantly decreased clonality and expanded CD8+ clones among the top 100. Elevated clonality characterized lesional scalp relative to normal scalp, particularly in alopecia totalis/universalis.

Isolated RNA was reverse transcribed into cDNA used as the sequencing template. Clones were sequenced by immunoSEQ multiplex PCR, and TCRdb holds only the in-frame ones, with some missing. The sample has 150,000 to 200,000 clones, roughly 60% seen once; the top ten hold about 14%. Trimming shortened V by 0 bases and J by 7 bases, and 16 bases separated the two germline ends. The CDR3 contains 16 residues. Looked up from germline, CDR1 is LNHNV and CDR2 is YYDKDF (reference sequence). This clone was recorded once. The antigen remains undetermined. The source of this sequence is a human donor with alopecia areata. This specimen was CD4+ T cells sorted from blood, taken at week 24, from a patient treated with tofacitinib. V gene TRBV15 combines with J gene TRBJ2-1, with a possible D match to TRBD2 (7 bases). The CDR3 nucleotides read TGTGCCACCAGCAGAGATCTCCCGGGGGGCGATAATGAGCAGTTCTTC. Its protein product is CATSRDLPGGDNEQFF.